This record covers a single T cell receptor (beta chain). Clones were read by immunoSEQ multiplex PCR, and TCRdb kept only the in-frame ones, dropping some. Of some 100,000 clones in the sample, about 84% were seen once. Deletions cut 1 base from V and 1 base from J, with 7 bases between. The CDR3 loop spans 14 amino acids. CDR1 and CDR2 (germline): SGHTA, FQGNSA. This entry comes from a study of blood T cell repertoires in COVID-19. Sequencing input: peripheral blood. The rearrangement links TRBV7-2 to TRBJ1-1, with D perhaps matching TRBD1 (5 bases). The TCR comes from a human donor in a cohort sampled during active COVID-19. The CDR3 sequence: CASSLVQGNTEAFF. DNA for the CDR3: TGTGCCAGCAGCTTAGTGCAGGGGAACACTGAAGCTTTCTTT.